A single sample gave rise to the 4 T cell receptor beta chains below, sequenced in a study of shared clonotypes between healthy human individuals. Measured with immunoSEQ multiplex PCR; TCRdb has only the in-frame clones, and not every one. The sample lists a few million clones, approximately 92% occurring once. Selected positively for CCR7 and CD45RO-negative, naive CD8 cells excluded terminally differentiated effector memory CD45RA+ cells. Sequenced input: naive CD8+ T cells from PBMCs. The receptors stem from a man aged 18 to 30 in good health. Some clones in this sample may be carry-over from other donors' samples.

This clone was seen a few times. V is TRBV2 and J is TRBJ1-4; 7 bases align to TRBD1. The V segment lost 9 bases and the J segment 8 bases; nucleotides outside the gene matches: 9. This CDR3 region has 13 residues. From germline, CDR1 is SNHLY and CDR2 FYNNEI. CDR3 DNA sequence: TGTGCCAGGAGGGGCAGGGGGGAAGAAAAACTGTTTTTT. Amino acids: CARRGRGEEKLFF.

CDR3 amino acids: CASSLYSLEAGELFF. CDR3 coding DNA: TGTGCCAGCAGCCTCTACTCTCTAGAGGCCGGGGAGCTGTTTTTT. The V gene is TRBV4-2, the J gene TRBJ2-2; D gene unclear. Trimming removed 4 bases at V and 6 bases at J, with 15 bases between. The CDR3 spans 15 residues. Per germline, CDR1 LGHNA and CDR2 YNFKEQ.

The chain is built from TRBV29-1 and TRBJ2-1, with no clear D. The CDR3 runs to 13 residues. Germline V CDR1 and CDR2: SQVTM, ANQGSEA. V was cut by 2 bases and J by 2 bases, with 7 bases left in between. The CDR3 loop is CSVERLPYNEQFF. DNA of the CDR3: TGCAGCGTTGAAAGACTTCCCTACAATGAGCAGTTCTTC.

The chain combines TRBV7-9 with TRBJ1-4; a possible D gene is TRBD1 (5 bases). The CDR3 loop spans 14 amino acids. The V end was cut by 1 base, the J end by 6 bases, with 9 bases between. Germline V gives CDR1 SEHNR, CDR2 FQNEAQ (reference sequence). The CDR3 nucleotides are TGTGCCAGCAGCTTAGGGGGCGCTGATGAAAAACTGTTTTTT. Its protein is CASSLGGADEKLFF. Variable domain in full (rest from reference TRBV7-9 and TRBJ1-4): DTGVSQNPRHKITKRGQNVTFRCDPISEHNRLYWYRQTLGQGPEFLTYFQNEAQLEKSRLLSDRFSAERPKGSFSTLEIQRTEQGDSAMYLCASSLGGADEKLFFGSGTQLSVL.